Listed below are T cell receptor beta chains from one sample, sequenced in a study of cytomegalovirus exposure and HLA in healthy donors. Sequencing used immunoSEQ multiplex PCR; TCRdb keeps in-frame clones, though not all of them. The repertoire includes some 130,000 clones, 70% to 80% of them detected once, and 2.9% sits in the top ten. The sample consisted of PBMCs. All receptors derive from a human donor in good health. Both conserved end residues are trimmed from each CDR3. The order of the fields is V gene, J gene, CDR3 protein.

v_call: TRBV19
j_call: TRBJ2-7
cdr3_aa: ASRSTGSVEQY

v_call: TRBV7-2
j_call: TRBJ2-7
cdr3_aa: ASSFSLDRGIREQY

v_call: TRBV30
j_call: TRBJ2-5
cdr3_aa: AWKRAQGWETQY

v_call: TRBV19
j_call: TRBJ1-5
cdr3_aa: ASSMWGDNQPQH

v_call: TRBV28
j_call: TRBJ1-5
cdr3_aa: ASQTGGNQPQH

v_call: TRBV5-4
j_call: TRBJ2-3
cdr3_aa: ASSSPPAGEGNTQY

v_call: TRBV19
j_call: TRBJ2-2
cdr3_aa: ASSRRLPSGRVGELF

v_call: TRBV30
j_call: TRBJ2-7
cdr3_aa: AWSVKGQGGYEQY

v_call: TRBV6-1
j_call: TRBJ1-1
cdr3_aa: ASRGQSEAF

v_call: TRBV2
j_call: TRBJ2-7
cdr3_aa: ASSVRGMGEQY